This T cell receptor (beta chain) was recovered during a study of blood T cells in healthy people across ages. Findings of the study overall: Higher diversity, along with more naive CD4+ cells, distinguished long-lived donors from aged donors.

With respect to this clonotype: Its antigen is not known.

The authors ran a second PCR of roughly 6 to 12 cycles using a sample-barcoded 5' primer and a J-beta primer mix. One entry per CDR3 protein, called by TCRdb with MiXCR from the 5' RACE reads. The sample yields roughly 1,500,000 distinct CDR3 sequences, roughly 40% seen once. The CDR3 runs to 14 residues. V was pared by 6 bases and J by 6 bases, with 8 bases of the junction left unmatched. This receptor was taken from a woman aged 18-29 years in good health. The chain carries TRBV12-3 or TRBV12-4 and TRBJ1-2; TRBD1 aligns across 9 bases. Sequenced: blood. This chain's CDR3 is CASSRSWDRDGYTF. The CDR3 bases are TGTGCCAGCAGCCGATCATGGGACAGGGATGGCTACACCTTC.